Each of the 15 T cell receptor beta chains below was sequenced from the same sample in a study of CD8 T cells in ankylosing spondylitis. TCRdb passed the 5' RACE reads through MiXCR, listing each CDR3 protein once. The sample includes around 320,000 distinct CDR3 sequences, about 20% seen only once; the top ten take roughly 3.6%. The specimen was blood, either unsorted or a sorted T cell fraction (not recorded which). These receptors were obtained from a female donor with ankylosing spondylitis or in good health (not recorded which).

The V call is TRBV5-1, the J call TRBJ2-3; the D is unclear. CDR3 size: 14 residues. Trimming pared 0 bases from V and 8 bases from J, leaving 13 bases between. Looked up from germline, CDR1 is SGHRS and CDR2 is YFSETQ. The CDR3 spells CASSLADHMPTQYF. CDR3 sequence (DNA): TGCGCCAGCAGCTTGGCGGACCACATGCCTACGCAGTATTTT.

This rearrangement joins TRBV28 to TRBJ1-4; D might be TRBD1 (6 bases). V dropped 4 bases and J dropped 0 bases, with 9 bases sitting between them. Looked up from germline, CDR1 is MDHEN and CDR2 is SYDVKM. This CDR3 region has 15 residues. The CDR3 here is CASSSTGPTNEKLFF. DNA for the CDR3: TGTGCCAGCAGTTCCACAGGGCCAACTAATGAAAAACTGTTTTTT.

This clonotype was observed many times. The J gene is TRBJ2-4, the V gene TRBV7-9; 11 bases agree with TRBD2. The germline gives CDR1 SEHNR, CDR2 FQNEAQ (reference sequence). The CDR3 spans 14 residues. V lost 6 bases and J lost 11; bases outside the gene matches: 9. The CDR3 region has the DNA TGTGCCAGCAGTCGAACTAGCGGGAGCCTTGTTCAGTACTTC. This gives the protein CASSRTSGSLVQYF.

For the CDR3, the DNA is TGTGCCAGCAGTTGGGGTAAACAGGTCGGGGAGCTGTTTTTT. Residues: CASSWGKQVGELFF. The chain employs TRBV28 and TRBJ2-2; weak D call: TRBD1 (5 bases). The CDR3 sequence is 14 residues long. V gave up 4 bases and J gave up 7 bases, with 13 bases separating them. The V gene's germline CDR1 is MDHEN and CDR2 SYDVKM. The complete variable domain, with remaining parts taken from reference TRBV28 and TRBJ2-2, reads DVKVTQSSRYLVKRTGEKVFLECVQDMDHENMFWYRQDPGLGLRLIYFSYDVKMKEKGDIPEGYSVSREKKERFSLILESASTNQTSMYLCASSWGKQVGELFFGEGSRLTVL.

This clonotype was seen just once. The V call is TRBV2, the J call TRBJ1-5; D unclear. There are 15 residues in the CDR3. Between the trimmed V and J ends, which lost 6 bases and 0 bases, there was a span of 12 bases. Germline CDR1 is SNHLY and CDR2 is FYNNEI. The CDR3, as DNA: TGTGCCAGCAGCGAGGAGCAATATAGCAATCAGCCCCAGCATTTT. The encoded protein is CASSEEQYSNQPQHF.

At least ten counts were recorded for this clonotype. The chain employs TRBV19 and TRBJ1-5; D is uncertain. Trimming took off 6 bases at V and 2 bases at J, with 17 bases between the two ends. CDR1 LNHDA and CDR2 SQIVND come from the germline V gene (reference sequence). The CDR3 runs 16 residues. CDR3 region: CASRLGRSWGNQPQHF. The CDR3 DNA reads TGTGCCAGTAGACTAGGTCGGTCGTGGGGCAATCAGCCCCAGCATTTT.

The chain combines TRBV5-6 with TRBJ2-6; a weak D match, TRBD1 (5 bases). Germline V gene data show CDR1 as SGHDT and CDR2 as YYEEEE. The CDR3 consists of 20 residues. Trimming shortened V by 4 bases and J by 1 base, and 24 bases separated the two germline ends. CDR3 in DNA: TGTGCCAGCAGCCCCAAAACTGGACACGAGAGGTTTTCTGGGGCCAACGTCCTGACTTTC. This gives the protein CASSPKTGHERFSGANVLTF.

The chain carries TRBV18 and TRBJ2-7, with 7 bases identical to TRBD1. The germline V gene has CDR1 KGHSH and CDR2 LQKENI. Germline trimming cut 0 bases from V and 11 bases from J; bases unmatched to any gene: 13. The CDR3 has 15 amino acids. Written as DNA, the CDR3 is TGTGCCAGCTCACCACCGACAGGGCCGACGAGGAGTAAGTACTTC. Amino acid sequence: CASSPPTGPTRSKYF.

The chain recombines TRBV5-4 with TRBJ2-3; D is perhaps TRBD1 or TRBD2 (6 bases each). The germline gives CDR1 SGHNT, CDR2 YYREEE (reference sequence). The germline V and J ends were trimmed by 5 bases and 8 bases, with 18 bases remaining between them. The CDR3 sequence is 14 residues long. The CDR3 DNA reads as TGTGCCAGCAGTTTAGCGACGGGGGCTGGTACGCAGTATTTT. This gives the protein CASSLATGAGTQYF.

This clonotype was seen repeatedly, ten times or more. The J gene is TRBJ2-7, the V gene TRBV29-1; D remains unclear. V lost 4 bases and J lost 0, with 13 bases in between. Germline V gene data show CDR1 as SQVTM and CDR2 as ANQGSEA. The length of the CDR3 is 14 residues. The CDR3 nucleotides are TGCAGCGTTGTGCCGGACCGAGCCTCCTACGAGCAGTACTTC. This translates into CSVVPDRASYEQYF.

This clonotype has more than one count but fewer than ten. The gene calls are TRBV7-2 and TRBJ2-7, with TRBD2 matching 11 bases. Germline V gene data show CDR1 as SGHTA and CDR2 as FQGNSA. The CDR3 covers 15 residues. Trimming took 5 bases from V and 2 from J; bases not matched to a gene: 5. The CDR3 protein is CASSAGTSGPYEQYF. The CDR3 bases are TGTGCCAGCAGCGCCGGGACTAGCGGTCCCTACGAGCAGTACTTC. Supplemented by reference TRBV7-2 and TRBJ2-7, the full variable domain reads GAGVSQSPSNKVTEKGKDVELRCDPISGHTALYWYRQSLGQGLEFLIYFQGNSAPDKSGLPSDRFSAERTGGSVSTLTIQRTQQEDSAVYLCASSAGTSGPYEQYFGPGTRLTVT.

The chain is built from TRBV29-1 and TRBJ2-1; D might be TRBD1 or TRBD2, each matching 7 bases. The V end lost 5 bases, the J end lost 3 bases, and 17 bases lay between the germline ends. CDR1 is SQVTM and CDR2 is ANQGSEA in the germline V gene. This CDR3 spans 15 amino acids. The CDR3 nucleotides read TGCAGCGTTAAGGAAAGCGGGACAGACTACAATGAGCAGTTCTTC. This encodes CSVKESGTDYNEQFF.

The chain carries TRBV9 and TRBJ2-5; 9 bases fit TRBD2. The CDR3 runs to 17 residues. In germline, CDR1 is SGDLS, CDR2 YYNGEE. The V gene end was trimmed by 0 bases and the J gene end by 5 bases; junction bases not matched to a gene: 11. CDR3 loop: CASSVGVAGGPGETQYF. The CDR3 DNA is TGTGCCAGCAGCGTAGGCGTCGCGGGAGGGCCGGGGGAGACCCAGTACTTC.

The V gene is TRBV2, the J gene TRBJ2-5; 8 bases fit TRBD2. V gave up 5 bases and J gave up 4 bases; unmatched junction bases: 6. The length of the CDR3 is 14 residues. In germline, CDR1 is SNHLY, CDR2 FYNNEI. The CDR3 loop reads CASSPRTSRETQYF. CDR3 nucleotides: TGTGCCAGCAGTCCCCGGACTAGCCGAGAGACCCAGTACTTC.

This clonotype appeared a few times. The V call is TRBV12-3 or TRBV12-4, the J call TRBJ2-3, with unresolved D. The CDR3 consists of 14 residues. V dropped 7 bases and J dropped 2 bases, with 13 bases sitting between them. The CDR3 is CASTHMITTDTQYF. The CDR3 DNA follows: TGTGCCAGCACCCACATGATAACCACAGATACGCAGTATTTT.